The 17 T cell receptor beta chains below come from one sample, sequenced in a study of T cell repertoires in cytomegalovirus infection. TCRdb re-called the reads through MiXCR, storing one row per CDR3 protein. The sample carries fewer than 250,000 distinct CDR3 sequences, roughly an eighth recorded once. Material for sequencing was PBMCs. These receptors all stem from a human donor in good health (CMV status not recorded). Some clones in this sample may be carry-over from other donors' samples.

The CDR3 DNA reads TGTGCCAGCAGTTTGGCAGAGTATAATTCACCCCTCCACTTT. Its translation: CASSLAEYNSPLHF. V usage is TRBV28 and J usage is TRBJ1-6; no reliable D call. Trimming removed 3 bases from V and 4 bases from J, with 7 bases in between. The CDR3 contains 14 residues. The germline gives CDR1 MDHEN, CDR2 SYDVKM.

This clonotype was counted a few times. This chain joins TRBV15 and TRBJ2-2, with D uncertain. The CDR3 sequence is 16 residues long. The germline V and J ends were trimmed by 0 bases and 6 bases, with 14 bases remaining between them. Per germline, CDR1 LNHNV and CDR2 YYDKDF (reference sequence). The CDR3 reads CATSRDRGAQAGELFF. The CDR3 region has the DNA TGTGCCACCAGCAGAGATCGAGGAGCCCAGGCCGGGGAGCTGTTTTTT.

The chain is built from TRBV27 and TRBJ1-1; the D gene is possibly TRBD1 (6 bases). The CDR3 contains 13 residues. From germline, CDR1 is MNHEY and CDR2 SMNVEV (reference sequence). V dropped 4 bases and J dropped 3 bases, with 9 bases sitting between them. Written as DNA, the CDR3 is TGTGCCAGCAGTTCTTGGACAGACACTGAAGCTTTCTTT. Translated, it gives CASSSWTDTEAFF.

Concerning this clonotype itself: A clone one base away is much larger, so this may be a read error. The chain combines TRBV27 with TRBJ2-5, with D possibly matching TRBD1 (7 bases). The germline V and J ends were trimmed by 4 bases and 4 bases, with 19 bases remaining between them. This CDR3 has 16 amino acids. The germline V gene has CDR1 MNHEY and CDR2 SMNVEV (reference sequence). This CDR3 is CASSSARAGGLETQYF. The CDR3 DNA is TGTGCCAGCAGTTCCGCCAGGGCAGGGGGACTAGAGACCCAGTACTTC.

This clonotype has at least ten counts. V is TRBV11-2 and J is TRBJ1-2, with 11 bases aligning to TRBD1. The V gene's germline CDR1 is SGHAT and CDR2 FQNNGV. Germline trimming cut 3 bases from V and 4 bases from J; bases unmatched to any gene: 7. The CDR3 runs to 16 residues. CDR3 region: CASSLGTGGHPYGYTF. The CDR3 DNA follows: TGTGCCAGCAGCTTGGGGACAGGGGGTCACCCCTATGGCTACACCTTC.

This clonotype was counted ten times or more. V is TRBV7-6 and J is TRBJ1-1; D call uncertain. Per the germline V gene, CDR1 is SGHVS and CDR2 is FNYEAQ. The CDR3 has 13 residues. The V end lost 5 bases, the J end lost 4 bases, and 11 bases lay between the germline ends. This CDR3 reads CASSLGEITEAFF. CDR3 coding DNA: TGTGCCAGCAGCCTGGGAGAGATCACTGAAGCTTTCTTT.

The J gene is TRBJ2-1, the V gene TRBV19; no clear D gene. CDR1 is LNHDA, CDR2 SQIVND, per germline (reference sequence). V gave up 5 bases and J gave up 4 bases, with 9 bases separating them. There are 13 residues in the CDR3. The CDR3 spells CASSPLSYNEQFF. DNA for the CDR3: TGTGCCAGTAGTCCCCTATCGTACAATGAGCAGTTCTTC.

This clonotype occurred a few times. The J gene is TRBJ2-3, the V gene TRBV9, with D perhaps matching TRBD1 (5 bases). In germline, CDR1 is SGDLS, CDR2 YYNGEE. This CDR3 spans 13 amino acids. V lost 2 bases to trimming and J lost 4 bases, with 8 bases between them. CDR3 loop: CASSVQGSDTQYF. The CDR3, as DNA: TGTGCCAGCAGCGTCCAGGGATCAGATACGCAGTATTTT.

The CDR3: CASSFFVAAEAFF. The CDR3 DNA reads as TGTGCCAGCAGCTTTTTTGTAGCGGCTGAAGCTTTCTTT. The rearrangement links TRBV7-2 to TRBJ1-1; D is unclear. V lost 3 bases and J lost 6, with 11 bases in between. The CDR3 totals 13 residues. Germline CDR1 SGHTA, CDR2 FQGNSA.

Here the CDR3 DNA reads TGCAGTGCTAGACTCGAGAGGACTCAGAACACCGGGGAGCTGTTTTTT. This codes for CSARLERTQNTGELFF. The chain has TRBV20-1 and TRBJ2-2; maybe TRBD2 (5 bases). The CDR3 loop spans 16 amino acids. Trimming left V 2 bases short and J 1 base short, with 14 bases between. Germline assignment: CDR1 DFQATT and CDR2 SNEGSKA (reference sequence).

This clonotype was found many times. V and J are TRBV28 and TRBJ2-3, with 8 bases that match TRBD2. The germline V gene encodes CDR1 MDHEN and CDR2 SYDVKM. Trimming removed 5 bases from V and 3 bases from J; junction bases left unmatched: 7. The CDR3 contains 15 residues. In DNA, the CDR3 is TGTGCCAGCAGTCGACGGGAGGGCGGGACAGATACGCAGTATTTT. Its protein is CASSRREGGTDTQYF.

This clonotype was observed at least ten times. The CDR3 is CASSLGRQGRETF. In DNA, the CDR3 is TGTGCCAGCAGCTTAGGACGCCAGGGGAGGGAGACCTTC. The chain carries TRBV7-2 and TRBJ1-2; TRBD1 is a possible D gene (6 bases). The CDR3 length is 13 residues. Germline V gives CDR1 SGHTA, CDR2 FQGNSA. Trimming removed 1 base from V and 14 bases from J, with 17 bases in between.

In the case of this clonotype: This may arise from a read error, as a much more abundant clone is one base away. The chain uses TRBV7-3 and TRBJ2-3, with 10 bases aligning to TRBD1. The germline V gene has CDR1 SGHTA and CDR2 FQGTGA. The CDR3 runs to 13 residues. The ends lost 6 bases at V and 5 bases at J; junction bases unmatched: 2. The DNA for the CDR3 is TGTGCCAGCAGTCGGACAGGGGGAGATACGCAGTATTTT. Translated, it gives CASSRTGGDTQYF.

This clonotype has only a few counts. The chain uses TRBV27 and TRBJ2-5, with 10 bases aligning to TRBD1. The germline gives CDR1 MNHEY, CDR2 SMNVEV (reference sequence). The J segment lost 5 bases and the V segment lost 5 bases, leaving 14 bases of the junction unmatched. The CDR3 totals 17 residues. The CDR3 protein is CASSPLRPGQGKETQYF. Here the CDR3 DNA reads TGTGCCAGCAGTCCGCTAAGACCGGGACAGGGGAAGGAGACCCAGTACTTC.

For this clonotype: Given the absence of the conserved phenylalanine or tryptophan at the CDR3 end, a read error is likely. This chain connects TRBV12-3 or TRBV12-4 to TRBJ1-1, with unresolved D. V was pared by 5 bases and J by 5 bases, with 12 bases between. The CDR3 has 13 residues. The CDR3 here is CASSPRMGTEAFS. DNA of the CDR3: TGTGCCAGCAGTCCTAGGATGGGGACTGAAGCTTTCTCT.

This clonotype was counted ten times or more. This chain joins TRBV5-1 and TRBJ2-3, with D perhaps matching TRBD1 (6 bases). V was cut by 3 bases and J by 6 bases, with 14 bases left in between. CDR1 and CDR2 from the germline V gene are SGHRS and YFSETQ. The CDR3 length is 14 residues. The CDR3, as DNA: TGCGCCAGCAGCTGGGGGACACTGGGGGATACGCAGTATTTT. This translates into CASSWGTLGDTQYF.

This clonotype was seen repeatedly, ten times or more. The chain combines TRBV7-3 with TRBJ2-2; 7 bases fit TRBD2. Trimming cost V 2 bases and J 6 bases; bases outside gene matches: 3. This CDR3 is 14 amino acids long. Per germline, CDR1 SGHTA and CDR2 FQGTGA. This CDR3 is CASSLLREAGELFF. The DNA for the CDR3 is TGTGCCAGCAGCTTACTTCGGGAGGCCGGGGAGCTGTTTTTT.